A single sample gave rise to the 9 T cell receptor beta chains below, sequenced in a study of cytomegalovirus exposure and HLA in healthy donors. Both 60 Vbeta primers and 13 Jbeta primers went into the PCR. The repertoire was sequenced with immunoSEQ multiplex PCR; TCRdb's copy has only in-frame clones and lacks some. The repertoire holds around 150,000 clones, about 80% seen once, with under 6% in the top ten. The sequencing sample was made of PBMCs. The receptors stem from a man aged 25-40 years in good health and CMV-seronegative.

This chain uses TRBV7-8 with TRBJ2-1; D is perhaps TRBD2 (6 bases). Germline CDR1 reads SGHVS; CDR2 reads FQNEAQ. CDR3 length equals 17 residues. Trimming pared 1 base from V and 0 bases from J, leaving 13 bases between. The DNA of the CDR3 is TGTGCCAGCAGCTTAGTGGGGGGTCAGAGCTCCTACAATGAGCAGTTCTTC. Protein product: CASSLVGGQSSYNEQFF.

This clone was observed a single time. The chain couples TRBV15 to TRBJ1-1; D gene ambiguous. The ends were cut back, 0 bases at V and 3 bases at J, with 8 bases in the middle. Looked up from germline, CDR1 is LNHNV and CDR2 is YYDKDF (reference sequence). The CDR3 is 14 residues long. The CDR3 DNA reads TGTGCCACCAGCAGAGATTCGCGGGACACTGAAGCTTTCTTT. Residues: CATSRDSRDTEAFF.

This clone has more than one count but fewer than ten. The genes are TRBV11-3 and TRBJ2-5; possibly TRBD1 for D (6 bases). This CDR3 spans 13 amino acids. V lost 5 bases, J lost 3 bases, and 10 bases lay in between. The V gene's germline CDR1 is SGHNT and CDR2 YENEEA. The CDR3 spells CASSARQEETQYF. CDR3 coding DNA: TGTGCCAGCAGCGCCCGACAGGAAGAGACCCAGTACTTC.

The rearrangement uses TRBV5-6 and TRBJ2-7, with D tentatively TRBD2 (6 bases). This CDR3 has 14 residues. Trimming stripped 3 bases from V and 7 bases from J, with 17 bases between. Germline V gene data show CDR1 as SGHDT and CDR2 as YYEEEE. The CDR3 protein is CASSSGGAPLEQYF. The CDR3 bases are TGTGCCAGCAGCTCGGGCGGGGCCCCCTTAGAGCAGTACTTC.

As regards this clone: The sample contains more than one DNA sequence encoding this CDR3. The V and J genes are TRBV27 and TRBJ1-6; TRBD1 might be the D (5 bases). Trimming took 3 bases from V and 10 from J, leaving 13 bases between them. The CDR3 spans 14 residues. Germline V lookup: CDR1 MNHEY, CDR2 SMNVEV (reference sequence). In DNA, the CDR3 is TGTGCCAGCAGTTTGCGGGGGAGGGAATCACCCCTCCACTTT. This sequence encodes CASSLRGRESPLHF.

V usage is TRBV4-3 and J usage is TRBJ2-5, with TRBD1 identical over 8 bases. The junction had 8 bases not matched to a gene; V was cut back by 1 base and J by 7 bases. The CDR3 has 15 amino acids. Germline V gene lookup returns CDR1 LGHNA and CDR2 YSLEER. This CDR3 reads CASSQGTGSLATQYF. As DNA, the CDR3 is TGCGCCAGCAGCCAAGGGACAGGGTCTTTGGCGACCCAGTACTTC.

The gene calls are TRBV19 and TRBJ1-5; maybe TRBD1 (5 bases). The V gene lost 3 bases and the J gene lost 1 base, with 16 bases spanning the gap. The CDR3 loop spans 17 amino acids. Germline values: CDR1 LNHDA, CDR2 SQIVND (reference sequence). CDR3 protein: CASSIPPAGRSNQPQHF. Here the CDR3 DNA reads TGTGCCAGTAGTATCCCCCCAGCGGGACGGAGCAATCAGCCCCAGCATTTT.

The rearrangement uses TRBV9 and TRBJ1-2; D is possibly TRBD1 (5 bases). The ends were cut back, 2 bases at V and 5 bases at J, with 7 bases in the middle. The CDR3 runs to 12 residues. Germline V gene data show CDR1 as SGDLS and CDR2 as YYNGEE. This CDR3 reads CASSVGGYGYTF. CDR3 sequence (DNA): TGTGCCAGCAGCGTGGGGGGTTATGGCTACACCTTC.

V and J are TRBV7-3 and TRBJ2-5, with D maybe TRBD2 (5 bases). The J call may not be correct, given that the DNA end is closer to TRBJ2-7. The germline CDR1 and CDR2 sequences are SGHTA and FQGTGA. The CDR3 totals 14 residues. The CDR3 protein is CASSSSGFSYEQYF. CDR3 sequence (DNA): TGTGCCAGCAGCTCCTCGGGATTCTCCTACGAGCAGTACTTC.